A single sample is the source of the 14 T cell receptor beta chains below, sequenced in a study of cytomegalovirus exposure and HLA in healthy donors. Measured with immunoSEQ multiplex PCR; TCRdb has only the in-frame clones, and not every one. Of 300,000 to 450,000 clones listed, around 86% were seen once; the top ten hold 0.65% to 0.95%. Sequencing input: PBMCs. These receptors all stem from a young woman in good health and CMV-seronegative.

The chain uses TRBV27 and TRBJ1-4, with TRBD1 matching over 10 bases. The CDR3 spans 16 residues. Germline values: CDR1 MNHEY, CDR2 SMNVEV (reference sequence). Germline trimming cut 6 bases from V and 0 bases from J; bases unmatched to any gene: 4. CDR3 region: CASSMDRGSTNEKLFF. In nucleotides, the CDR3 is TGTGCCAGCAGCATGGACAGGGGGTCAACTAATGAAAAACTGTTTTTT.

The rearrangement links TRBV5-4 to TRBJ2-6; TRBD2 might be the D (6 bases). Looked up from germline, CDR1 is SGHNT and CDR2 is YYREEE (reference sequence). There are 18 residues in the CDR3. V lost 3 bases and J lost 0, with 16 bases in between. The CDR3 DNA reads TGTGCCAGCAGCTCATCCGGGGGAGTCAGCTCTGGGGCCAACGTCCTGACTTTC. This gives the protein CASSSSGGVSSGANVLTF.

The chain combines TRBV25-1 with TRBJ2-7, with 11 bases lining up with TRBD2. Germline-derived CDR1 and CDR2 are MGHDK and SYGVNS. J gave up 2 bases and V 4 bases, and 7 bases lay outside the gene matches. The CDR3 is 16 residues long. The CDR3 protein is CASSVLAGGFPYEQYF. CDR3 nucleotides: TGTGCCAGCAGTGTTCTAGCGGGGGGTTTCCCCTACGAGCAGTACTTC.

This clone was found once. The chain joins TRBV11-2 to TRBJ2-7; possible D gene TRBD1, 5 bases. The CDR3 loop spans 13 amino acids. CDR1 and CDR2 (germline): SGHAT, FQNNGV. V lost 0 bases and J 2 bases, leaving 5 bases between the germline ends. CDR3 nucleotides: TGTGCCAGCAGCTTAGAACAGGCCTACGAGCAGTACTTC. Protein: CASSLEQAYEQYF.

The chain has TRBV11-2 and TRBJ2-7; D call uncertain. V was clipped by 5 bases and J by 0 bases, with 5 bases between them. Looked up from germline, CDR1 is SGHAT and CDR2 is FQNNGV. This CDR3 comprises 12 residues. CDR3 nucleotide sequence: TGTGCCAGCAGCCCCCACTCCTACGAGCAGTACTTC. Translated: CASSPHSYEQYF.

The chain combines TRBV18 with TRBJ2-5; D is perhaps TRBD2 (5 bases). The CDR3 runs to 18 residues. In germline, CDR1 is KGHSH, CDR2 LQKENI. V was clipped by 3 bases and J by 1 base, with 21 bases between them. CDR3 protein: CASSPPRERNHGQETQYF. CDR3 nucleotide sequence: TGTGCCAGCTCACCCCCGAGGGAGAGGAATCATGGCCAAGAGACCCAGTACTTC.

Details on this clone: Relative to the germline gene, one junction end is altered; a read error may explain this. The gene calls are TRBV27 and TRBJ2-1, with 16 positions matching TRBD2. Per germline, CDR1 MNHEY and CDR2 SMNVEV (reference sequence). This CDR3 is built from 16 residues. The CDR3 loop is CASSNRGLAGGRFWIF. The CDR3, as DNA: TGTGCCAGCAGTAACAGGGGACTAGCGGGGGGGCGGTTTTGGATCTTC.

The V gene is TRBV2, the J gene TRBJ2-1; D possibly corresponds to TRBD2 (5 bases). The germline V and J ends were trimmed by 2 bases and 0 bases, with 14 bases remaining between them. From germline, CDR1 is SNHLY and CDR2 FYNNEI. The CDR3 extends over 17 amino acids. CDR3 in DNA: TGTGCCAGCAGTGAACGAGGGCTCAGGAGCTCCTACAATGAGCAGTTCTTC. As protein: CASSERGLRSSYNEQFF.

The chain combines TRBV29-1 with TRBJ2-1; TRBD1 is a possible D gene (7 bases). The CDR3 extends over 13 amino acids. Germline CDR1 and CDR2: SQVTM and ANQGSEA. The V gene lost 8 bases and the J gene lost 9 bases, with 20 bases spanning the gap. The CDR3 is CSSSGRGVFEQFF. The DNA for the CDR3 is TGCAGCTCATCGGGCAGGGGGGTTTTTGAGCAGTTCTTC.

The rearrangement links TRBV10-1 to TRBJ2-7; D is unclear. With 3 bases removed from V and 3 bases from J, the gap between germline ends came to 6 bases. The CDR3 length is 12 residues. Germline CDR1 and CDR2: WNHNN and SYGVQD (reference sequence). Here the CDR3 DNA reads TGCGCCAGCAGTGACCAGGACTACGAGCAGTACTTC. This encodes CASSDQDYEQYF.

A single count supports this clone. V gene TRBV19 combines with J gene TRBJ2-2, with 7 nucleotides matching TRBD1. The CDR3 contains 15 residues. Germline CDR1 is LNHDA and CDR2 is SQIVND (reference sequence). V shed 1 base, J shed 6 bases, and the junction held 5 bases outside the gene matches. The CDR3 reads CASSIVQGSSGELFF. The CDR3 DNA follows: TGTGCCAGTAGTATAGTACAGGGGTCCTCCGGGGAGCTGTTTTTT.

The chain combines TRBV7-8 with TRBJ1-1; D may be TRBD1 (6 bases). CDR1 is SGHVS and CDR2 is FQNEAQ in the germline V gene. The ends were cut back, 0 bases at V and 4 bases at J, with 9 bases in the middle. The CDR3 is 14 residues long. Written as DNA, the CDR3 is TGTGCCAGCAGCTTAGCGCAGGGGAGCACTGAAGCTTTCTTT. It translates to CASSLAQGSTEAFF. Variable domain in full (rest from reference TRBV7-8 and TRBJ1-1): GAGVSQSPRYKVAKRGQDVALRCDPISGHVSLFWYQQALGQGPEFLTYFQNEAQLDKSGLPSDRFFAERPEGSVSTLKIQRTQQEDSAVYLCASSLAQGSTEAFFGQGTRLTVV.

V gene TRBV2 combines with J gene TRBJ2-3, with D uncertain. Germline CDR1 and CDR2: SNHLY and FYNNEI. The V gene lost 6 bases and the J gene lost 0 bases, with 4 bases spanning the gap. The CDR3 consists of 12 residues. The CDR3: CASSGSTDTQYF. The CDR3 DNA is TGTGCCAGCAGCGGTAGCACAGATACGCAGTATTTT. Supplemented by reference TRBV2 and TRBJ2-3, the full variable domain reads EPEVTQTPSHQVTQMGQEVILRCVPISNHLYFYWYRQILGQKVEFLVSFYNNEISEKSEIFDDQFSVERPDGSNFTLKIRSTKLEDSAMYFCASSGSTDTQYFGPGTRLTVL.

The chain couples TRBV7-6 to TRBJ1-2, with 12 bases matching TRBD1. The germline CDR1 and CDR2 sequences are SGHVS and FNYEAQ. The CDR3 runs 16 residues. V shed 3 bases, J shed 5 bases, and the junction held 7 bases outside the gene matches. The CDR3 DNA reads as TGTGCCAGCAGCTTCGGGACAGGGGGCGATGGGTATGGCTACACCTTC. Its protein product is CASSFGTGGDGYGYTF.